Presented here are 29 T cell receptor beta chains from one specimen sequenced in a study of cytotoxic CD8 clonotypes in ibrutinib-treated CLL. TCRdb's table, derived via immunoSEQ multiplex PCR, lists solely in-frame clones and lacks some. The table has about 150,000 clones, roughly three quarters seen once; the top ten hold around 4.9%. This specimen was PBMCs, taken after 24 months of ibrutinib treatment. These receptors all come from a human donor with chronic lymphocytic leukemia.

This chain links TRBV5-1 with TRBJ2-5, with D perhaps given as TRBD1 or TRBD2 (5 bases each). V lost 0 bases, J lost 5 bases, and 14 bases lay in between. CDR1 is SGHRS and CDR2 is YFSETQ in the germline V gene. The CDR3 runs to 15 residues. In DNA form, the CDR3 reads TGCGCCAGCAGCTTGGTGGGGACCACGCAGGAGACCCAGTACTTC. It translates to CASSLVGTTQETQYF.

Of note for this clone: Different DNA sequences within this sample yield the same CDR3. The chain carries TRBV18 and TRBJ1-6; D ambiguous. V shed 3 bases and J shed 0 bases, with 6 bases lying between them. In germline, CDR1 is KGHSH, CDR2 LQKENI. The length of the CDR3 is 15 residues. DNA of the CDR3: TGTGCCAGCTCACCCCCGGGCTCCTATAATTCACCCCTCCACTTT. This codes for CASSPPGSYNSPLHF.

This clone turned up a few times. The chain is built from TRBV7-9 and TRBJ1-5; D possibly corresponds to TRBD1 (6 bases). Trimming shortened V by 4 bases and J by 7 bases, and 17 bases separated the two germline ends. Germline assignment: CDR1 SEHNR and CDR2 FQNEAQ (reference sequence). CDR3 size: 15 residues. The CDR3 nucleotides read TGTGCCAGCAGCTCACACGGGGGGCCGGGGCAGCCCCAGCATTTT. Translated: CASSSHGGPGQPQHF.

V gene TRBV18 combines with J gene TRBJ2-2, with 8 nucleotides matching TRBD1. There are 15 residues in the CDR3. Germline V CDR1 and CDR2: KGHSH, LQKENI. V was pared by 3 bases and J by 0 bases, with 0 bases of the junction left unmatched. Here the CDR3 DNA reads TGTGCCAGCTCACCGACAGGGGCGAACACCGGGGAGCTGTTTTTT. It specifies CASSPTGANTGELFF.

The chain's CDR3 is CASSQDWGGRANEQFF. The CDR3 nucleotides read TGCGCCAGCAGCCAAGATTGGGGGGGGCGGGCCAATGAGCAGTTCTTC. The V call is TRBV4-1, the J call TRBJ2-1; D may be TRBD2 (7 bases). Germline V CDR1 and CDR2: MGHRA, YSYEKL. The CDR3 totals 16 residues. V was trimmed by 0 bases and J by 6 bases, leaving 15 bases between them.

This clone appeared a few times. This rearrangement joins TRBV7-9 to TRBJ1-2, with a tentative D call TRBD1 (5 bases). The germline V gene encodes CDR1 SEHNR and CDR2 FQNEAQ (reference sequence). V lost 1 base and J 5 bases, leaving 14 bases between the germline ends. CDR3 length equals 15 residues. CDR3 DNA: TGTGCCAGCAGCTTAGGCCAAGGGGTGGGGTATGGCTACACCTTC. As protein: CASSLGQGVGYGYTF.

This clone appeared a single time. This chain links TRBV7-2 with TRBJ2-4; 8 positions match TRBD2. V was clipped by 5 bases and J by 8 bases; unmatched bases: 5. Germline CDR1 and CDR2: SGHTA and FQGNSA. This CDR3 has 13 amino acids. In nucleotides, the CDR3 is TGTGCCAGCAGCATTAGCGGGATTGACATTCAGTACTTC. It is translated as CASSISGIDIQYF.

This clone was picked up one time. The chain employs TRBV7-7 and TRBJ2-2; 9 nucleotides align to TRBD1. The V gene end was trimmed by 6 bases and the J gene end by 8 bases; junction bases not matched to a gene: 7. Germline CDR1 reads SSHAT; CDR2 reads FNYEAQ (reference sequence). There are 14 residues in the CDR3. This CDR3 reads CASRTRTGVGELFF. CDR3 coding DNA: TGTGCCAGCAGGACCAGGACAGGGGTAGGGGAGCTGTTTTTT.

The J gene is TRBJ1-4, the V gene TRBV11-2; 9 bases map to TRBD1. CDR1 SGHAT and CDR2 FQNNGV come from the germline V gene. This CDR3 contains 15 residues. Trimming cost V 5 bases and J 7 bases; bases outside gene matches: 8. Written as DNA, the CDR3 is TGTGCCAGCAGCCCCCAGGGACAGGGTGCTGAAAAACTGTTTTTT. It translates to CASSPQGQGAEKLFF.

The rearrangement links TRBV5-8 to TRBJ2-7, with D possibly being TRBD1 or TRBD2 (5 bases each). Germline V gene sequence: CDR1 SGHTS, CDR2 YDEGEE. V lost 4 bases and J 0 bases, leaving 14 bases between the germline ends. The CDR3 length is 15 residues. CDR3 sequence (DNA): TGTGCCAGCAGCCCCCTCGGGGCAGTCTCCTACGAGCAGTACTTC. It encodes CASSPLGAVSYEQYF.

V gene TRBV4-3 combines with J gene TRBJ2-1; D may be TRBD2 (6 bases). V was clipped by 4 bases and J by 8 bases, with 12 bases between them. Germline V gene data show CDR1 as LGHNA and CDR2 as YSLEER. The CDR3 is 13 residues long. CDR3 in DNA: TGCGCCAGCAGCCTAACCATAGCGGATGAGCAGTTCTTC. Protein sequence: CASSLTIADEQFF.

This rearrangement joins TRBV7-9 to TRBJ2-1; 8 positions match TRBD2. CDR1 SEHNR and CDR2 FQNEAQ come from the germline V gene (reference sequence). V trimming: 1 base; J trimming: 2 bases; junction bases outside the gene matches: 1. This CDR3 spans 15 amino acids. DNA of the CDR3: TGTGCCAGCAGCTTAGGGCGGGAGGCCTACAATGAGCAGTTCTTC. This sequence encodes CASSLGREAYNEQFF. The whole variable domain, remainder taken from reference TRBV7-9 and TRBJ2-1, is DTGVSQNPRHKITKRGQNVTFRCDPISEHNRLYWYRQTLGQGPEFLTYFQNEAQLEKSRLLSDRFSAERPKGSFSTLEIQRTEQGDSAMYLCASSLGREAYNEQFFGPGTRLTVL.

This chain joins TRBV10-3 and TRBJ1-1, with 10 bases that match TRBD1. J was trimmed by 6 bases and V by 6 bases; bases with no gene match: 1. The CDR3 totals 12 residues. CDR1 ENHRY and CDR2 SYGVKD come from the germline V gene. For the CDR3, the DNA is TGTGCCATCAGAGGACAGGGGGCTGAAGCTTTCTTT. It yields the protein CAIRGQGAEAFF.

The chain is built from TRBV7-9 and TRBJ2-3, with D perhaps matching TRBD1 (6 bases). The CDR3 length is 14 residues. Germline V gives CDR1 SEHNR, CDR2 FQNEAQ (reference sequence). The germline V and J ends were trimmed by 5 bases and 4 bases, with 13 bases remaining between them. Here the CDR3 DNA reads TGTGCCAGCAGCCCCCCACAGGGATCAGATACGCAGTATTTT. Protein product: CASSPPQGSDTQYF.

By share of the sample, this clone is medium-sized (0.01 to 0.1%). A read error may produce the germline difference seen at one junction end. The chain has TRBV18 and TRBJ1-5, with 7 bases aligning to TRBD1. The germline V gene has CDR1 KGHSH and CDR2 LQKENI. This CDR3 contains 15 residues. The CDR3 DNA is TGTGCCAGCTCCCTGGCGCCCAGGGGGAATCGGCCCCAGCATTTT. The encoded protein is CASSLAPRGNRPQHF.

The J gene is TRBJ2-2, the V gene TRBV18; no clear D gene. CDR3 length: 13 amino acids. Germline CDR1 and CDR2: KGHSH and LQKENI. Trimming left V 3 bases short and J 10 bases short, with 12 bases between. The CDR3 coding sequence is TGTGCCAGCTCACCGCGGCAGGCGGAGGAGCTGTTTTTT. Amino acids: CASSPRQAEELFF.

The chain has TRBV11-2 and TRBJ2-3; 9 bases are shared with TRBD2. Trimming took 7 bases from V and 6 from J; bases not matched to a gene: 11. CDR3 length equals 15 residues. Germline V lookup: CDR1 SGHAT, CDR2 FQNNGV. In DNA, the CDR3 is TGTGCCAGCACCCCGGGGAGCGGGGGGCGGGATACGCAGTATTTT. Its protein product is CASTPGSGGRDTQYF.

The chain recombines TRBV25-1 with TRBJ2-7; TRBD2 agrees at 10 bases. V trimming: 2 bases; J trimming: 5 bases; junction bases outside the gene matches: 6. The CDR3 is 15 residues long. Germline V gene sequence: CDR1 MGHDK, CDR2 SYGVNS. CDR3 sequence reads: CASSEPSGSGDEQYF. CDR3 nucleotides: TGTGCCAGCAGTGAACCTAGCGGGAGTGGGGACGAGCAGTACTTC.

Only one count was recorded for this clone. The CDR3 nucleotides read TGTGCCAGTAGTATAGAACAGGGGGCGGGAAACATTCAGTACTTC. This translates into CASSIEQGAGNIQYF. The J gene is TRBJ2-4, the V gene TRBV19, with 9 positions matching TRBD1. This CDR3 comprises 15 residues. The germline gives CDR1 LNHDA, CDR2 SQIVND (reference sequence). Trimming took 0 bases from V and 6 from J; bases not matched to a gene: 3.

The chain recombines TRBV6-5 with TRBJ1-4, with 9 bases aligning to TRBD1. CDR1 MNHEY and CDR2 SVGAGI come from the germline V gene. The trim removed 6 bases at V and 5 bases at J, leaving 4 bases unmatched. The CDR3 covers 14 residues. The CDR3 sequence: CASRDRGGNEKLFF. The CDR3 nucleotides are TGTGCCAGCAGGGACAGGGGAGGGAATGAAAAACTGTTTTTT.

The chain employs TRBV29-1 and TRBJ2-3, with a tentative D call TRBD2 (5 bases). V lost 4 bases and J 6 bases, leaving 11 bases between the germline ends. The germline CDR1 and CDR2 sequences are SQVTM and ANQGSEA. The CDR3 has 12 residues. CDR3 sequence (DNA): TGCAGCGTTGCCAAAACGGGGGATACGCAGTATTTT. It specifies CSVAKTGDTQYF.

The chain has TRBV6-5 and TRBJ1-2; D is undetermined. Trimming cost V 0 bases and J 5 bases, with 10 bases left between them. CDR1 and CDR2 from the germline V gene are MNHEY and SVGAGI. The CDR3 covers 14 residues. The CDR3 DNA reads as TGTGCCAGCAGTTACTCGACGCTAGTATATGGCTACACCTTC. Amino acids: CASSYSTLVYGYTF.

In its sample, this clone was seen a few times. The V gene is TRBV4-3, the J gene TRBJ2-5; D gene ambiguous. CDR3 length: 14 amino acids. Germline-derived CDR1 and CDR2 are LGHNA and YSLEER. Trimming cost V 3 bases and J 1 base, with 9 bases left between them. The CDR3 loop reads CASSQGLRQETQYF. For the CDR3, the DNA is TGCGCCAGCAGCCAGGGTCTACGCCAAGAGACCCAGTACTTC.

The chain is built from TRBV29-1 and TRBJ1-1; 7 nucleotides match TRBD1. The V and J ends lost 1 base and 5 bases, in that order; junction bases with no gene match: 7. The CDR3 is 14 residues long. In germline, CDR1 is SQVTM, CDR2 ANQGSEA. CDR3 nucleotides: TGCAGCGTTGAAGGGGCAGGGGGAAGGACTGAAGCTTTCTTT. Amino acids: CSVEGAGGRTEAFF.

The chain joins TRBV6-4 to TRBJ1-2; weak D call: TRBD1 (6 bases). Deletions cut 0 bases from V and 4 bases from J, with 12 bases between. Germline loops: CDR1 MRHNA, CDR2 SNTAGT. There are 15 residues in the CDR3. The CDR3 bases are TGTGCCAGCAGTGACTCTTCCGGGGGCAGCTATGGCTACACCTTC. Amino acid sequence: CASSDSSGGSYGYTF.

The chain is built from TRBV19 and TRBJ2-7, with a possible D match to TRBD1 (6 bases). The CDR3 runs 13 residues. The germline gives CDR1 LNHDA, CDR2 SQIVND (reference sequence). V was trimmed by 4 bases and J by 3 bases, leaving 10 bases between them. The CDR3 DNA reads TGTGCCAGTAGTACAGGGGTCCACTACGAGCAGTACTTC. Protein product: CASSTGVHYEQYF.

This chain joins TRBV27 and TRBJ2-7, with TRBD2 as a possible D gene (6 bases). Germline V gene lookup returns CDR1 MNHEY and CDR2 SMNVEV (reference sequence). Trimming pared 0 bases from V and 3 bases from J, leaving 15 bases between. This CDR3 is 16 amino acids long. The CDR3 nucleotides read TGTGCCAGCAGTTTATCGGGGGGAGGCAGGGACTACGAGCAGTACTTC. Its translation is CASSLSGGGRDYEQYF.

This clone showed up just once. The chain has TRBV7-6 and TRBJ2-5; 10 bases are a match to TRBD2. The ends lost 1 base at V and 0 bases at J; junction bases unmatched: 2. This CDR3 comprises 16 residues. Germline lookup yields CDR1 SGHVS and CDR2 FNYEAQ. CDR3 loop: CASSLGSGGYQETQYF. The CDR3 coding sequence is TGTGCCAGCAGCTTAGGTAGCGGGGGGTACCAAGAGACCCAGTACTTC.

In its sample, this clone was seen a few times. This chain links TRBV6-1 with TRBJ1-5; 7 nucleotides line up with TRBD1. Germline V CDR1 and CDR2: MNHNS, SASEGT. Trimming cost V 6 bases and J 2 bases; bases outside gene matches: 4. The CDR3 runs 14 residues. The CDR3 is CASRQTGRNQPQHF. CDR3 nucleotides: TGTGCCAGCAGGCAGACAGGGCGCAATCAGCCCCAGCATTTT.